This entry is about one T cell receptor (beta chain). The data derive from a study of blood T cell repertoires in COVID-19. Across the whole study: Sources were T cells, B-cell-depleted T cells, or PBMCs; the material itself was cDNA or gDNA.

In Cohort 3, a recovered donor had either two negative PCRs, clearance, or symptom resolution. From germline, CDR1 is SGHDN and CDR2 FVKESK. CDR3 size: 15 residues. Trimming stripped 5 bases from V and 2 bases from J, with 16 bases between. As processed by the authors: Reference gene primer amplification yielded estimated nucleated cell counts. The assay was immunoSEQ multiplex PCR, and TCRdb's table has in-frame clones only and misses some. The DNA was the basis for D and trimming; V, J and clone size are from that table. Altogether 350,000 to 450,000 clones are present, 75% to 90% being singletons, with the ten largest covering 5% to 5.5%.

The clonotype was recovered from a woman between 45 and 60 years old who had recovered from COVID-19. The chain has TRBV14 and TRBJ2-7; maybe TRBD1 (5 bases). The sequencing input was PBMCs or T cells enriched from blood (not recorded which). CDR3 coding DNA: TGTGCCAGCAGCTGGAGTAGAGAGGACACCTACGAGCAGTACTTC. Protein: CASSWSREDTYEQYF.